A single sample gave rise to the 17 T cell receptor beta chains below, sequenced in a study of blood T cell repertoires in COVID-19. This table comes from immunoSEQ multiplex PCR, and its TCRdb copy is limited to in-frame clones, with some not included. This table holds 100,000 or so clones, 80% to 95% found once. What was sequenced was peripheral blood. Receptors were obtained from a man between 65 and 79 years old with acute or convalescent COVID-19.

This clone was found once. The chain is built from TRBV10-2 and TRBJ1-5; unclear D gene. The ends were cut back, 5 bases at V and 4 bases at J, with 6 bases in the middle. Germline V gene sequence: CDR1 WSHSY, CDR2 SAAADI. The CDR3 sequence is 12 residues long. CDR3 region: CASSPQNQPQHF. The CDR3 coding sequence is TGCGCCAGCAGTCCGCAGAATCAGCCCCAGCATTTT.

The rearrangement joins TRBV6-6 to TRBJ2-1; D may be TRBD2 (7 bases). CDR3 length equals 13 residues. The germline V gene has CDR1 MNHNY and CDR2 SVGAGI (reference sequence). Trimming left V 7 bases short and J 6 bases short, with 13 bases between. The CDR3 DNA follows: TGTGCCAGCAATGGACTAGGGGGCAATGAGCAGTTCTTC. Residues: CASNGLGGNEQFF.

The chain recombines TRBV6-1 with TRBJ2-7, with 8 nucleotides matching TRBD1. CDR1 is MNHNS and CDR2 is SASEGT in the germline V gene. This CDR3 comprises 16 residues. V was pared by 0 bases and J by 4 bases, with 8 bases of the junction left unmatched. CDR3 amino acids: CASSEARAGGWYEQYF. DNA for the CDR3: TGTGCCAGCAGTGAAGCTAGGGCAGGGGGCTGGTACGAGCAGTACTTC.

The chain is built from TRBV5-6 and TRBJ1-5, with D perhaps TRBD1 (5 bases). The CDR3 sequence is 14 residues long. The germline gives CDR1 SGHDT, CDR2 YYEEEE. The ends were cut back, 1 base at V and 9 bases at J, with 14 bases in the middle. CDR3 sequence: CASSLWGSPGPQHF. CDR3 coding DNA: TGTGCCAGCAGCTTGTGGGGCAGTCCAGGGCCCCAGCATTTT.

The chain links TRBV5-1 to TRBJ1-1; TRBD1 matches 7 bases. Germline CDR1 and CDR2: SGHRS and YFSETQ. The ends lost 0 bases at V and 0 bases at J; junction bases unmatched: 2. The CDR3 spans 15 residues. The CDR3 reads CASSLAGTVNTEAFF. The CDR3 DNA reads TGCGCCAGCAGCTTGGCCGGGACAGTGAACACTGAAGCTTTCTTT.

The chain combines TRBV7-2 with TRBJ2-5, with TRBD1 identical over 11 bases. Germline V gives CDR1 SGHTA, CDR2 FQGNSA. The CDR3 is 14 residues long. The V gene end was trimmed by 6 bases and the J gene end by 4 bases; junction bases not matched to a gene: 4. The CDR3 is CASRDRGLVETQYF. The CDR3 DNA follows: TGTGCCAGCAGGGACAGGGGGCTGGTAGAGACCCAGTACTTC.

The V call is TRBV18, the J call TRBJ1-5; TRBD1 aligns across 7 bases. The ends lost 8 bases at V and 4 bases at J; junction bases unmatched: 5. This CDR3 is built from 13 residues. Germline V gene sequence: CDR1 KGHSH, CDR2 LQKENI. Here the CDR3 reads CASTRQGNQPQHF. In DNA, the CDR3 is TGTGCCAGCACGAGACAGGGAAATCAGCCCCAGCATTTT.

The rearrangement links TRBV5-1 to TRBJ2-7; the D gene is possibly TRBD1 (5 bases). The length of the CDR3 is 14 residues. Germline V CDR1 and CDR2: SGHRS, YFSETQ. V was clipped by 4 bases and J by 4 bases, with 15 bases between them. The CDR3 sequence is CASSDQKGNYEQYF. CDR3 bases: TGCGCCAGCAGCGACCAAAAGGGGAATTACGAGCAGTACTTC.

This clone was observed once. The chain links TRBV24-1 to TRBJ2-1; D might be TRBD2 (6 bases). From germline, CDR1 is KGHDR and CDR2 SFDVKD. The germline V and J ends were trimmed by 1 base and 10 bases, with 10 bases remaining between them. This CDR3 is 13 amino acids long. The CDR3 is CATSDLGGEEQFF. CDR3 bases: TGTGCCACCAGTGATTTAGGAGGGGAGGAGCAGTTCTTC.

The rearrangement joins TRBV27 to TRBJ2-7; 8 nucleotides match TRBD1. This CDR3 contains 15 residues. Germline V gene sequence: CDR1 MNHEY, CDR2 SMNVEV (reference sequence). J lost 6 bases, V lost 2 bases, and 9 bases had no gene match. This CDR3 reads CASSLAPDRAIEQYF. The CDR3, as DNA: TGTGCCAGCAGTTTAGCCCCGGACAGGGCCATCGAGCAGTACTTC.

On this clone: It is likely a read error, because the conserved phenylalanine at the end of the CDR3 is missing. Because the CDR3's place on the DNA is in doubt, the DNA is left out and the CDR3 is given as listed by TCRdb. The chain carries TRBV2 and TRBJ1-1; the DNA was not compared with TRBD1, the D call given in the table. The CDR3 contains 8 residues when both ends are counted. Germline V gene data show CDR1 as SNHLY and CDR2 as FYNNEI. CDR3: CAPPGPSG.

The rearrangement joins TRBV27 to TRBJ1-3; D is unresolved. V dropped 6 bases and J dropped 4 bases, with 13 bases sitting between them. Germline CDR1 MNHEY, CDR2 SMNVEV (reference sequence). There are 14 residues in the CDR3. The CDR3 DNA is TGTGCCAGCAGCCCTCGCGGTGGGGGAAACACCATATATTTT. It is translated as CASSPRGGGNTIYF.

A remark on this clone: Other DNA sequences of this sample code for an identical CDR3. The chain recombines TRBV6-5 with TRBJ2-3; 7 bases agree with TRBD2. The CDR3 runs to 16 residues. Looked up from germline, CDR1 is MNHEY and CDR2 is SVGAGI. V lost 0 bases, J lost 3 bases, and 6 bases stayed unmatched. CDR3 sequence (DNA): TGTGCCAGCAGTTACTCGACGGGAGGTGGAACAGATACGCAGTATTTT. Its translation: CASSYSTGGGTDTQYF.

The CDR3, as DNA: TGTGCCAGCAGTTACTCGACTTCCAGGGTTGGCTACACCTTC. Translation: CASSYSTSRVGYTF. The chain recombines TRBV6-5 with TRBJ1-2; D is possibly TRBD1 (5 bases). V lost 0 bases, J lost 7 bases, and 12 bases lay in between. Germline V gives CDR1 MNHEY, CDR2 SVGAGI. The CDR3 has 14 residues.

The chain carries TRBV4-1 and TRBJ2-2; 11 bases map to TRBD1. The trim removed 3 bases at V and 7 bases at J, leaving 4 bases unmatched. Germline assignment: CDR1 MGHRA and CDR2 YSYEKL. CDR3 length: 15 amino acids. The DNA of the CDR3 is TGCGCCAGCAGCCACTGGGACAGGGGGGTCGGGGAGCTGTTTTTT. Translation gives CASSHWDRGVGELFF.

This clone occurred once. This chain connects TRBV10-2 to TRBJ2-2, with D possibly matching TRBD2 (5 bases). Germline V lookup: CDR1 WSHSY, CDR2 SAAADI. The V gene lost 8 bases and the J gene lost 6 bases, with 16 bases spanning the gap. This CDR3 region has 14 residues. Here the CDR3 reads CASAGLPLPGELFF. The DNA of the CDR3 is TGCGCCAGCGCCGGACTTCCATTACCCGGGGAGCTGTTTTTT.

Written as DNA, the CDR3 is TGTGCCAGCAGCTTAGGGGGGGGAAGCTCCTACGAGCAGTACTTC. This translates into CASSLGGGSSYEQYF. V and J are TRBV7-2 and TRBJ2-7; TRBD2 agrees at 7 bases. CDR1 is SGHTA and CDR2 is FQGNSA in the germline V gene. This CDR3 contains 15 residues. V trimming: 1 base; J trimming: 0 bases; junction bases outside the gene matches: 3.